The 25 T cell receptor beta chains listed next were all sequenced from one sample in a study of regulatory T cells in long-lasting Graves disease. Time point in this sample: newly diagnosed GD, antithyroid drugs for less than 3 months. PBMC-extracted RNA yielded the TCR library. Library construction for TCR beta used iRepertoire HTBI primers and Arm-PCR of CDR3 regions. Each CDR3 protein gets one entry after TCRdb re-called the multiplex PCR reads with MiXCR. The sample has approximately 490,000 distinct CDR3 sequences, 15% to 20% seen once. These data were also reused for a study on T cells in Graves' hyperthyroidism and ophthalmopathy.

The source material was peripheral blood mononuclear cells (PBMCs), sampled at new diagnosis, from a patient treated with antithyroid drugs. These receptors were collected from a man aged 35 to 55 with Graves disease.

The V gene is TRBV7-9, the J gene TRBJ2-5; 9 bases agree with TRBD2. Germline-derived CDR1 and CDR2 are SEHNR and FQNEAQ (reference sequence). V lost 3 bases and J lost 5; bases outside the gene matches: 13. This CDR3 contains 17 residues. CDR3 in amino acids: CASSFSIDEREVETQYF. The CDR3 nucleotides read TGTGCCAGCAGCTTCAGTATCGATGAGCGGGAGGTCGAGACCCAGTACTTC.

Only a few counts were recorded for this clonotype. The chain joins TRBV15 to TRBJ2-3; TRBD2 matches at 12 bases. V lost 4 bases and J lost 3; bases outside the gene matches: 5. Germline CDR1 and CDR2: LNHNV and YYDKDF (reference sequence). This CDR3 has 16 amino acids. The CDR3 reads CATSIGTSGLTDTQYF. The CDR3 coding sequence is TGTGCCACCAGCATCGGGACTAGCGGGTTGACAGATACGCAGTATTTT.

This clonotype came up many times. The chain uses TRBV5-6 and TRBJ2-2; 7 nucleotides agree with TRBD1. Losses at the gene ends were 4 bases for V and 4 bases for J; bases not matched to a gene: 1. From germline, CDR1 is SGHDT and CDR2 YYEEEE. This CDR3 region has 13 residues. The CDR3 protein is CASSRDSTGELFF. The CDR3 DNA is TGTGCCAGCAGCCGGGACAGCACCGGGGAGCTGTTTTTT.

In this sample, this clonotype turned up many times. CDR3 coding DNA: TGTGCCAGCAGTTTGCAACAGTACACTGAAGCTTTCTTT. Protein sequence: CASSLQQYTEAFF. The J gene is TRBJ1-1, the V gene TRBV28; no firm D call. Per germline, CDR1 MDHEN and CDR2 SYDVKM. The CDR3 is 13 amino acids. Trimming stripped 3 bases from V and 3 bases from J, with 8 bases between.

This clonotype was found many times. The V gene is TRBV20-1, the J gene TRBJ1-4, with D tentatively TRBD1 (6 bases). The CDR3 sequence is 13 residues long. V shed 4 bases and J shed 10 bases, with 16 bases lying between them. Germline lookup yields CDR1 DFQATT and CDR2 SNEGSKA (reference sequence). DNA for the CDR3: TGCAGTGCTAACCATGGGACACGAGGAAAACTGTTTTTT. Protein product: CSANHGTRGKLFF.

The chain has TRBV7-3 and TRBJ2-1; 8 positions match TRBD2. After removal of 8 bases from V and 6 bases from J, the junction contained 9 bases not matched to a gene. Germline V gene sequence: CDR1 SGHTA, CDR2 FQGTGA. This CDR3 has 14 amino acids. The chain's CDR3 is CASSRAGGSNEQFF. As DNA, the CDR3 is TGTGCCAGCTCTCGGGCGGGAGGTTCCAATGAGCAGTTCTTC.

Of note for this clonotype: A much larger clone lies a single base off, so this may be a read error. The gene calls are TRBV20-1 and TRBJ2-3; D not certain. CDR3 size: 13 residues. Per the germline V gene, CDR1 is DFQATT and CDR2 is SNEGSKA (reference sequence). V shed 4 bases and J shed 4 bases, with 12 bases lying between them. DNA of the CDR3: TGCAGTGCTACCTTAGGTTGGGCAGATACGCAGTATTTT. It encodes CSATLGWADTQYF.

This clonotype was recorded many times. The chain recombines TRBV28 with TRBJ1-5; no clear D. The CDR3 has 14 amino acids. Trimming pared 6 bases from V and 7 bases from J, leaving 16 bases between. The V gene's germline CDR1 is MDHEN and CDR2 SYDVKM. The CDR3 DNA reads TGTGCCAGCAGCAAACAAGTTGCCGGGCAGCCCCAGCATTTT. Translating it yields CASSKQVAGQPQHF. The full variable domain, with the rest looked up from reference TRBV28 and TRBJ1-5, is DVKVTQSSRYLVKRTGEKVFLECVQDMDHENMFWYRQDPGLGLRLIYFSYDVKMKEKGDIPEGYSVSREKKERFSLILESASTNQTSMYLCASSKQVAGQPQHFGDGTRLSIL.

This clonotype was seen repeatedly, ten times or more. J is TRBJ2-1 and V is TRBV30; D possibly corresponds to TRBD2 (5 bases). With 0 bases removed from V and 9 bases from J, the gap between germline ends came to 21 bases. Germline V gene sequence: CDR1 GTSNPN, CDR2 SVGIG (reference sequence). This CDR3 contains 16 residues. CDR3 protein: CAWSVRAGVTATEQFF. The CDR3 region has the DNA TGTGCCTGGAGTGTACGGGCCGGGGTGACGGCAACTGAGCAGTTCTTC. Using reference TRBV30 and TRBJ2-1 for the parts outside the CDR3, the full variable domain is SQTIHQWPATLVQPVGSPLSLECTVEGTSNPNLYWYRQAAGRGLQLLFYSVGIGQISSEVPQNLSASRPQDRQFILSSKKLLLSDSGFYLCAWSVRAGVTATEQFFGPGTRLTVL.

Notes on this clonotype: An end of the junction differs from the germline gene, which may be a read error. The V call is TRBV5-1, the J call TRBJ1-2; TRBD1 aligns across 9 bases. CDR3 length equals 14 residues. Germline V CDR1 and CDR2: SGHRS, YFSETQ. The CDR3 is CASSPGDRDYGYTF. The CDR3, as DNA: TGTGCCAGCAGCCCCGGGGACAGGGACTATGGCTACACCTTC.

There are many counts of this clonotype. The V and J genes are TRBV27 and TRBJ2-7; TRBD1 matches at 7 bases. CDR3 size: 16 residues. In germline, CDR1 is MNHEY, CDR2 SMNVEV (reference sequence). J lost 0 bases, V lost 6 bases, and 11 bases had no gene match. The CDR3 protein is CASRGSPGQSSYEQYF. The CDR3 DNA reads TGTGCCAGCAGAGGATCGCCGGGACAGAGCTCCTACGAGCAGTACTTC.

The sample holds many counts of this clonotype. V is TRBV14 and J is TRBJ1-1; D not certain. Germline loops: CDR1 SGHDN, CDR2 FVKESK. V was trimmed by 2 bases and J by 1 base, leaving 5 bases between them. The CDR3 totals 13 residues. The CDR3, as DNA: TGTGCCAGCAGCCAAACCAGGAACACTGAAGCTTTCTTT. The encoded protein is CASSQTRNTEAFF.

The table lists this clonotype with many counts. This chain joins TRBV11-2 and TRBJ2-1, with TRBD2 as a possible D gene (5 bases). Germline V gene data show CDR1 as SGHAT and CDR2 as FQNNGV. The V end lost 4 bases, the J end lost 4 bases, and 14 bases lay between the germline ends. The CDR3 runs to 15 residues. DNA for the CDR3: TGTGCCAGCAGCTATCTGACGGGAACGTACAATGAGCAGTTCTTC. Protein product: CASSYLTGTYNEQFF.

The table lists this clonotype with many counts. The chain carries TRBV27 and TRBJ2-3; 9 bases align to TRBD2. With V trimmed by 5 bases and J by 2 bases, 5 bases remained unmatched. CDR3 length: 15 amino acids. Germline CDR1 MNHEY, CDR2 SMNVEV (reference sequence). The CDR3 DNA is TGTGCCAGCAGTCATCGCGGGAGGGCCACAGATACGCAGTATTTT. Its protein is CASSHRGRATDTQYF.

The chain carries TRBV20-1 and TRBJ2-1, with D tentatively TRBD2 (6 bases). The CDR3 has 16 residues. Germline V gives CDR1 DFQATT, CDR2 SNEGSKA (reference sequence). Trimming took 1 base from V and 8 from J, leaving 21 bases between them. The CDR3 reads CSARGIKPGLDYEQFF. CDR3 nucleotides: TGCAGTGCTAGAGGTATAAAACCGGGACTGGACTATGAGCAGTTCTTC.

This clonotype was counted at least ten times. This chain joins TRBV24-1 and TRBJ2-2; D may match TRBD1 or TRBD2 (5 bases each). This CDR3 spans 14 amino acids. The germline gives CDR1 KGHDR, CDR2 SFDVKD. V was clipped by 9 bases and J by 4 bases, with 14 bases between them. CDR3 in DNA: TGTGCCACCGGGGGACCCTCCTCCACCGGGGAGCTGTTTTTT. Translation: CATGGPSSTGELFF.

There are many counts of this clonotype. The CDR3 region is CASSLKPSGQAYEQYF. The CDR3 bases are TGTGCCAGCAGCTTAAAACCCTCGGGACAGGCCTACGAGCAGTACTTC. V and J are TRBV13 and TRBJ2-7, with 8 bases lining up with TRBD1. With 2 bases clipped from V and 2 bases from J, the junction kept 8 bases outside the gene matches. From germline, CDR1 is PRHDT and CDR2 FYEKMQ (reference sequence). This CDR3 spans 16 amino acids. Full variable domain (rest looked up from reference TRBV13 and TRBJ2-7): AAGVIQSPRHLIKEKRETATLKCYPIPRHDTVYWYQQGPGQDPQFLISFYEKMQSDKGSIPDRFSAQQFSDYHSELNMSSLELGDSALYFCASSLKPSGQAYEQYFGPGTRLTVT.

This clonotype was counted many times. CDR3 DNA sequence: TGTGCCAGCAGCCCATACGGGGGGAAGTCGACCCAGTACTTC. Residues: CASSPYGGKSTQYF. This chain links TRBV7-9 with TRBJ2-5, with TRBD2 identical over 7 bases. V lost 5 bases, J lost 7 bases, and 10 bases stayed unmatched. The CDR3 sequence is 14 residues long. The germline V gene encodes CDR1 SEHNR and CDR2 FQNEAQ (reference sequence).

With respect to this clonotype: Just one base apart from a much larger clone, this may be a read error. V is TRBV29-1 and J is TRBJ2-3, with TRBD2 as a possible D gene (5 bases). CDR3 length equals 14 residues. Germline V gives CDR1 SQVTM, CDR2 ANQGSEA. CDR3 nucleotide sequence: TGCAACGTTGAAGATCCTGGACTCCCGTATACGCAGTATTTT. Translation gives CNVEDPGLPYTQYF.

The chain is built from TRBV6-2 or TRBV6-3 and TRBJ2-2; D remains ambiguous. CDR1 is MNHEY, CDR2 SVGEGT, per germline. V lost 6 bases and J 0 bases, leaving 14 bases between the germline ends. This CDR3 region has 16 residues. The CDR3, as DNA: TGTGCCAGCAGCCCCGTAGGGCCTCCGAACACCGGGGAGCTGTTTTTT. Translating gives CASSPVGPPNTGELFF.

There are a few counts of this clonotype. CDR3 DNA sequence: TGTGCCAGCAGTGGTCAGGGTCTCGGCAAAAACATTCAGTACTTC. This sequence encodes CASSGQGLGKNIQYF. The chain joins TRBV2 to TRBJ2-4, with TRBD1 as a possible D gene (5 bases). Germline CDR1 SNHLY, CDR2 FYNNEI. Deletions cut 4 bases from V and 3 bases from J, with 13 bases between. This CDR3 comprises 15 residues.

This sequence joins TRBV20-1 and TRBJ2-6; D is unclear. The CDR3 totals 14 residues. Germline-derived CDR1 and CDR2 are DFQATT and SNEGSKA (reference sequence). V dropped 1 base and J dropped 0 bases, with 4 bases sitting between them. CDR3 region: CSARVSSGANVLTF. The DNA for the CDR3 is TGCAGTGCTAGAGTCAGCTCTGGGGCCAACGTCCTGACTTTC.

This clonotype was detected many times. V gene TRBV29-1 combines with J gene TRBJ2-3, with TRBD1 as a possible D gene (6 bases). The germline V and J ends were trimmed by 4 bases and 8 bases, with 19 bases remaining between them. Germline-derived CDR1 and CDR2 are SQVTM and ANQGSEA. The CDR3 sequence is 14 residues long. This CDR3 reads CSVGDTGGVGTQYF. The CDR3 DNA is TGCAGCGTTGGGGACACCGGTGGGGTAGGTACGCAGTATTTT.

This clonotype has just a few counts. The gene calls are TRBV7-6 and TRBJ1-2; D is possibly TRBD1 (5 bases). The V end was cut by 2 bases, the J end by 4 bases, with 8 bases between. CDR3 length equals 13 residues. The germline gives CDR1 SGHVS, CDR2 FNYEAQ. The CDR3 DNA is TGTGCCAGCAGCTTATTTGGGGCCTATGGCTACACCTTC. Translating gives CASSLFGAYGYTF.

The J gene is TRBJ2-7, the V gene TRBV28; 14 nucleotides match TRBD2. The V segment lost 5 bases and the J segment 3 bases; nucleotides outside the gene matches: 12. Germline loops: CDR1 MDHEN, CDR2 SYDVKM. CDR3 length equals 18 residues. CDR3 sequence: CASSPLTAGTSGSYEQYF. The CDR3 bases are TGTGCCAGCAGTCCCCTCACCGCCGGGACTAGCGGGAGCTACGAGCAGTACTTC. Full variable domain (outside the CDR3, taken from reference TRBV28 and TRBJ2-7): DVKVTQSSRYLVKRTGEKVFLECVQDMDHENMFWYRQDPGLGLRLIYFSYDVKMKEKGDIPEGYSVSREKKERFSLILESASTNQTSMYLCASSPLTAGTSGSYEQYFGPGTRLTVT.